These 21 T cell receptor beta chains were sequenced from one sample in a study of CD8 T cells in Susac syndrome. Random hexamers were used to reverse transcribe 0.5 to 1 ug of RNA. Using its own MiXCR run on the immunoSEQ multiplex PCR reads, TCRdb lists one record per CDR3 protein. The repertoire has 140,000 to 150,000 distinct CDR3 sequences, approximately 95% of them found once; the top ten carry approximately 0.11%. The specimen sequenced was CD4+ T cells from PBMCs. Every receptor here comes from a human donor with multiple sclerosis.

V usage is TRBV20-1 and J usage is TRBJ1-5; D remains ambiguous. This CDR3 is 14 amino acids long. CDR1 and CDR2 (germline): DFQATT, SNEGSKA (reference sequence). The V gene lost 1 base and the J gene lost 2 bases, with 9 bases spanning the gap. The CDR3 DNA reads as TGCAGTGCTAGAGTGGGGAATGGCAATCAGCCCCAGCATTTT. Residues: CSARVGNGNQPQHF.

J is TRBJ2-3 and V is TRBV23-1; the D gene is possibly TRBD1 (6 bases). TRBV23-1 is marked as an open reading frame, function uncertain. Trimming removed 3 bases at V and 4 bases at J, with 20 bases between. The CDR3 is 17 amino acids. This chain's CDR3 is CASSHLPGHSAPDTQYF. The CDR3 bases are TGCGCCAGCAGTCACCTCCCGGGACATTCGGCCCCAGATACGCAGTATTTT.

The rearrangement uses TRBV5-1 and TRBJ2-1, with D tentatively TRBD2 (6 bases). CDR3 length equals 14 residues. The germline CDR1 and CDR2 sequences are SGHRS and YFSETQ. Trimming pared 4 bases from V and 5 bases from J, leaving 13 bases between. Here the CDR3 DNA reads TGCGCCAGCAGCGGAGGGGACGAGCACAATGAGCAGTTCTTC. Amino acid sequence: CASSGGDEHNEQFF.

The V gene is TRBV23-1, the J gene TRBJ2-7; 8 nucleotides agree with TRBD1. TRBV23-1 is filed as an ORF, its function uncertain. V lost 6 bases to trimming and J lost 2 bases; unmatched junction nucleotides: 6. This CDR3 has 14 amino acids. Here the CDR3 DNA reads TGCGCCAGCAGGGACAGGGTAGTACCCTACGAGCAGTACTTC. Protein sequence: CASRDRVVPYEQYF.

CDR3 nucleotides: TGCAGTGCCCCAGCGGGAACACCTTACGAGCAGTACTTC. Amino acids: CSAPAGTPYEQYF. The V and J genes are TRBV20-1 and TRBJ2-7; 7 bases agree with TRBD2. CDR1 is DFQATT and CDR2 is SNEGSKA in the germline V gene (reference sequence). Trimming took 6 bases from V and 4 from J; bases not matched to a gene: 9. This CDR3 has 13 residues.

This chain connects TRBV20-1 to TRBJ2-1, with 7 bases identical to TRBD1. V gave up 4 bases and J gave up 10 bases; unmatched junction bases: 7. The CDR3 has 12 amino acids. CDR1 is DFQATT and CDR2 is SNEGSKA in the germline V gene (reference sequence). The chain's CDR3 is CSAKGTVSEQFF. Written as DNA, the CDR3 is TGCAGTGCTAAAGGGACAGTGTCGGAGCAGTTCTTC.

CDR3 amino acids: CAWKLYNEQFF. The CDR3 DNA follows: TGTGCCTGGAAGCTTTACAATGAGCAGTTCTTC. The chain uses TRBV30 and TRBJ2-1; D gene unclear. The germline gives CDR1 GTSNPN, CDR2 SVGIG (reference sequence). This CDR3 is 11 amino acids long. V was trimmed by 4 bases and J by 4 bases, leaving 5 bases between them.

V is TRBV7-9 and J is TRBJ1-2; 7 bases line up with TRBD1. Trimming took 5 bases from V and 7 from J; bases not matched to a gene: 7. CDR1 is SEHNR and CDR2 is FQNEAQ in the germline V gene (reference sequence). The CDR3 covers 13 residues. Here the CDR3 reads CASSHGQVLGYTF. Written as DNA, the CDR3 is TGTGCCAGCAGCCACGGACAGGTTCTTGGCTACACCTTC. Full variable domain (outside the CDR3, taken from reference TRBV7-9 and TRBJ1-2): DTGVSQNPRHKITKRGQNVTFRCDPISEHNRLYWYRQTLGQGPEFLTYFQNEAQLEKSRLLSDRFSAERPKGSFSTLEIQRTEQGDSAMYLCASSHGQVLGYTFGSGTRLTVV.

The rearrangement joins TRBV2 to TRBJ2-5; the D gene is possibly TRBD2 (6 bases). The CDR3 contains 13 residues. Germline assignment: CDR1 SNHLY and CDR2 FYNNEI. Trimming cost V 8 bases and J 5 bases, with 15 bases left between them. CDR3 region: CASLREGRETQYF. In DNA, the CDR3 is TGTGCCAGCCTCCGTGAGGGGAGGGAGACCCAGTACTTC.

J is TRBJ1-2 and V is TRBV6-5, with TRBD1 identical over 8 bases. The CDR3 contains 14 residues. The germline V gene encodes CDR1 MNHEY and CDR2 SVGAGI. Trimming at V came to 2 bases and at J to 4 bases, leaving 3 bases not matched to a gene. The CDR3 sequence is CASSYGQGVYGYTF. The CDR3 DNA reads TGTGCCAGCAGTTACGGACAGGGCGTCTATGGCTACACCTTC.

The chain uses TRBV28 and TRBJ2-7, with D possibly being TRBD2 (5 bases). The CDR3 sequence is 14 residues long. In germline, CDR1 is MDHEN, CDR2 SYDVKM. The ends were cut back, 7 bases at V and 2 bases at J, with 15 bases in the middle. The CDR3 spells CASKEAGRAYEQYF. The DNA for the CDR3 is TGTGCCAGCAAGGAGGCAGGTAGAGCCTACGAGCAGTACTTC. The full variable domain, completed using reference TRBV28 and TRBJ2-7, is DVKVTQSSRYLVKRTGEKVFLECVQDMDHENMFWYRQDPGLGLRLIYFSYDVKMKEKGDIPEGYSVSREKKERFSLILESASTNQTSMYLCASKEAGRAYEQYFGPGTRLTVT.

This rearrangement joins TRBV7-9 to TRBJ1-2, with D possibly matching TRBD1 (5 bases). The CDR3 length is 14 residues. Looked up from germline, CDR1 is SEHNR and CDR2 is FQNEAQ (reference sequence). Trimming stripped 4 bases from V and 2 bases from J, with 11 bases between. The CDR3 reads CASSSQTVNYGYTF. CDR3 sequence (DNA): TGTGCCAGCAGCTCTCAGACAGTGAACTATGGCTACACCTTC.

The rearrangement uses TRBV4-1 and TRBJ2-7, with D possibly matching TRBD1 (6 bases). Germline V gene sequence: CDR1 MGHRA, CDR2 YSYEKL. The CDR3 has 15 residues. V lost 0 bases, J lost 5 bases, and 14 bases lay in between. CDR3 nucleotide sequence: TGCGCCAGCAGCCAAGATCCCGGGGACACCAACGAGCAGTACTTC. Amino acids: CASSQDPGDTNEQYF.

The V gene is TRBV24-1, the J gene TRBJ2-5; D not resolved. CDR1 and CDR2 (germline): KGHDR, SFDVKD. CDR3 length: 12 amino acids. Trimming took off 5 bases at V and 5 bases at J, with 8 bases between the two ends. The CDR3 DNA is TGTGCCACCAGTGGCTACGGGGAGACCCAGTACTTC. It translates to CATSGYGETQYF.

The V gene is TRBV20-1, the J gene TRBJ1-3, with D perhaps TRBD1 (5 bases). Trimming left V 1 base short and J 3 bases short, with 10 bases between. The CDR3 contains 14 residues. The germline CDR1 and CDR2 sequences are DFQATT and SNEGSKA (reference sequence). In DNA, the CDR3 is TGCAGTGCTAGAGCGGGGGTTGGTGGAAACACCATATATTTT. This codes for CSARAGVGGNTIYF.

The V and J genes are TRBV29-1 and TRBJ1-2; no definite D call. V dropped 4 bases and J dropped 4 bases, with 13 bases sitting between them. The CDR3 runs to 13 residues. Germline CDR1 SQVTM, CDR2 ANQGSEA. The DNA of the CDR3 is TGCAGCGTTGTCCCTAGACCACCCTATGGCTACACCTTC. Protein product: CSVVPRPPYGYTF.

V gene TRBV3-1 combines with J gene TRBJ1-2; 8 nucleotides align to TRBD1. CDR1 LGHDT and CDR2 YNNKEL come from the germline V gene (reference sequence). The CDR3 extends over 13 amino acids. Germline trimming cut 4 bases from V and 8 bases from J; bases unmatched to any gene: 6. The CDR3 spells CASSRLQGDGYTF. Written as DNA, the CDR3 is TGTGCCAGCAGCCGTCTACAGGGGGACGGCTACACCTTC.

The chain uses TRBV3-1 and TRBJ1-5; D might be TRBD1 (5 bases). The CDR3 consists of 14 residues. Trimming pared 4 bases from V and 7 bases from J, leaving 14 bases between. Germline V gives CDR1 LGHDT, CDR2 YNNKEL (reference sequence). CDR3 in amino acids: CASSLGTLGQPQHF. In nucleotides, the CDR3 is TGTGCCAGCAGCCTCGGGACCTTGGGGCAGCCCCAGCATTTT.

The V call is TRBV30, the J call TRBJ2-7, with 8 bases that match TRBD1. J gave up 2 bases and V 5 bases, and 17 bases lay outside the gene matches. Germline loops: CDR1 GTSNPN, CDR2 SVGIG (reference sequence). This CDR3 is 17 amino acids long. CDR3: CAWDTRGHLTGAYEQYF. CDR3 sequence (DNA): TGTGCCTGGGACACCCGCGGACACCTGACAGGGGCCTACGAGCAGTACTTC.

J is TRBJ2-3 and V is TRBV10-3; 10 bases match TRBD2. Trimming cost V 4 bases and J 3 bases; bases outside gene matches: 1. Per germline, CDR1 ENHRY and CDR2 SYGVKD. The CDR3 has 14 residues. The CDR3 protein is CAISVSGGTDTQYF. CDR3 DNA: TGTGCCATCAGTGTTAGCGGGGGGACAGATACGCAGTATTTT.

This clonotype turned up a few times. This rearrangement joins TRBV6-1 to TRBJ2-4, with D possibly TRBD1 on 6 matching bases. The CDR3 loop spans 14 amino acids. V was trimmed by 6 bases and J by 8 bases, leaving 17 bases between them. CDR1 and CDR2 (germline): MNHNS, SASEGT. CDR3 sequence reads: CASSAGTKKDIQYF. CDR3 DNA: TGTGCCAGCAGCGCCGGGACAAAGAAGGACATTCAGTACTTC.